This TCR beta chain derives from a study of cytomegalovirus exposure and HLA in healthy donors. Turning to the study itself: Earlier findings included 100 million to 130 million unique TCR beta sequences obtained from about 179 million T cells.

The PCR had 60 Vbeta and 13 Jbeta primers. Clones were sequenced by immunoSEQ multiplex PCR, and TCRdb holds only the in-frame ones, with some missing. The sample holds approximately 210,000 clones; 82% are singletons and the top ten take about 6.4%. Germline lookup yields CDR1 SGHTA and CDR2 FQGTGA. CDR3 length: 14 residues. Trimming at V came to 5 bases and at J to 4 bases, leaving 4 bases not matched to a gene. The sequencing input was PBMCs. This sequence joins TRBV7-3 and TRBJ2-2, with TRBD1 matching 7 bases. This TCR was sampled from a middle-aged man in good health and CMV-seropositive. The CDR3 DNA sequence: TGTGCCAGCAGCCGACAGGGAAGCACCGGGGAGCTGTTTTTT. This translates into CASSRQGSTGELFF.